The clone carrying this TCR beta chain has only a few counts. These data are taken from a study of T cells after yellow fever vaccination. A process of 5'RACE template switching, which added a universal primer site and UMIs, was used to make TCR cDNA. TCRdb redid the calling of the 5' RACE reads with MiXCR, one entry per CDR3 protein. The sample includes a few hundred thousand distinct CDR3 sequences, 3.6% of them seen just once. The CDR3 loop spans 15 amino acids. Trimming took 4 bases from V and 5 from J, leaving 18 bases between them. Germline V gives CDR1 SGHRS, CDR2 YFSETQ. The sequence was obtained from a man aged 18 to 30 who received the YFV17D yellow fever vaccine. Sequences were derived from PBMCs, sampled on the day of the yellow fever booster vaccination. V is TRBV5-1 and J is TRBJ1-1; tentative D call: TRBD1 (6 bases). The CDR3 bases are TGCGCCAGCAGCCCCCTTAGGGGGGGAGGGACTGAAGCTTTCTTT. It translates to CASSPLRGGGTEAFF.